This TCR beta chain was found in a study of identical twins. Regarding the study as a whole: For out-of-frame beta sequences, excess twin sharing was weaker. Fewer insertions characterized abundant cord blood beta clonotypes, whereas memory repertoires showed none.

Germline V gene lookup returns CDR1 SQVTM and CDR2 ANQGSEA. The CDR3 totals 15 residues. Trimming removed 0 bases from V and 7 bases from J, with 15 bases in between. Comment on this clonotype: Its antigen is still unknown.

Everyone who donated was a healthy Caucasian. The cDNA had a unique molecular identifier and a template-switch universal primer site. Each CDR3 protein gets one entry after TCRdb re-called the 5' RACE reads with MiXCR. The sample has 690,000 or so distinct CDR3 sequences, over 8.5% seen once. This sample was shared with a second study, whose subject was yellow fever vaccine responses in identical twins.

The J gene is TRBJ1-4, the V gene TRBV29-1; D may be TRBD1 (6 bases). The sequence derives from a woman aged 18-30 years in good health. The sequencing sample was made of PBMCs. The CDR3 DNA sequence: TGCAGCGTTGAAGAAGGGGGGTTTAAAGGTGAAAAACTGTTTTTT. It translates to CSVEEGGFKGEKLFF.